These 14 T cell receptor beta chains originate from one sample sequenced in a study of tumor-infiltrating lymphocytes in primary liver carcinoma. Constant-region priming of approximately 0.55 ug total RNA yielded TCR beta cDNA. Investigators got TCR beta libraries out of three nested multiplex PCR rounds, done with slightly modified ARM-PCR. The opening two PCR rounds, 10 cycles each, paired TRBV1-TRBV30 forward primers with a C-beta reverse primer. TCRdb fed the multiplex PCR reads into MiXCR, producing one record per CDR3 protein. The profile shows a few hundred thousand distinct CDR3 sequences, roughly 60% of them singletons. Alongside blood RNA obtained from unsorted whole blood, germline DNA was also extracted. The sequenced sample was peripheral blood. The receptors were sampled from a woman aged 25 to 45 with primary liver carcinoma and hepatitis B virus infection.

Ten or more counts support this clonotype. The chain carries TRBV5-5 and TRBJ2-1, with D hard to call. Germline values: CDR1 SGHKS, CDR2 YYEKEE (reference sequence). Trimming shortened V by 1 base and J by 4 bases, and 9 bases separated the two germline ends. The CDR3 length is 14 residues. The CDR3 spells CASSLFQQYNEQFF. DNA of the CDR3: TGTGCCAGCAGCTTGTTTCAGCAATACAATGAGCAGTTCTTC.

In regard to this clonotype: The junction and the germline gene differ at one end; a read error may be behind it. This sequence joins TRBV7-9 and TRBJ1-2; weak D call: TRBD1 (5 bases). The germline V gene encodes CDR1 SEHNR and CDR2 FQNEAQ (reference sequence). The CDR3 covers 12 residues. The CDR3 region is CASSPRDYGYTF. The CDR3 DNA reads as TGTGCCAGCAGCCCACGGGACTATGGTTACACCTTC.

DNA of the CDR3: TGTGCCAGCAGTCTCGGACTAGCGGCCCTTTACAATGAGCAGTTCTTC. Its translation is CASSLGLAALYNEQFF. This chain joins TRBV6-2 or TRBV6-3 and TRBJ2-1; 10 bases match TRBD2. Unmatched junction bases numbered 8, after V lost 5 bases and J lost 4 bases. Per the germline V gene, CDR1 is MNHEY and CDR2 is SVGEGT. CDR3 length: 16 residues.

This clonotype was seen more than once but under ten times. CDR3 region: CASSTDRGAGGYTF. The CDR3 nucleotides are TGTGCCAGCAGTACCGACAGGGGAGCGGGTGGCTACACCTTC. V is TRBV12-3 or TRBV12-4 and J is TRBJ1-2, with TRBD1 matching 8 bases. This CDR3 has 14 residues. The J segment lost 7 bases and the V segment lost 5 bases, leaving 9 bases of the junction unmatched.

This clonotype came up many times. The chain combines TRBV12-3 or TRBV12-4 with TRBJ1-3; D uncertain. There are 14 residues in the CDR3. V was pared by 1 base and J by 3 bases, with 7 bases between. CDR3 protein: CASSLEHDGNTIYF. The CDR3 bases are TGTGCCAGCAGTTTAGAGCACGATGGAAACACCATATATTTT.

For this clonotype: A much larger clone sits a single nucleotide away, making a read error possible. This chain joins TRBV6-5 and TRBJ2-5; perhaps TRBD2 as D (6 bases). Germline lookup yields CDR1 MNHEY and CDR2 SVGAGI. This CDR3 is 13 amino acids long. The V gene lost 6 bases and the J gene lost 5 bases, with 13 bases spanning the gap. In nucleotides, the CDR3 is TGTGCCAGCAGCCCGAGTGGGGGGGAGACCCAGTACTTC. This codes for CASSPSGGETQYF.

The V gene is TRBV30, the J gene TRBJ1-2; the D gene is possibly TRBD1 (6 bases). The V gene lost 4 bases and the J gene lost 4 bases, with 16 bases spanning the gap. This CDR3 comprises 14 residues. The V gene's germline CDR1 is GTSNPN and CDR2 SVGIG (reference sequence). CDR3 nucleotide sequence: TGTGCCTGGACTTCCTTCAGGACAGCCTATGGCTACACCTTC. Residues: CAWTSFRTAYGYTF.

The chain has TRBV20-1 and TRBJ2-3, with D possibly TRBD2 on 5 matching bases. V lost 5 bases to trimming and J lost 4 bases, with 10 bases between them. Germline CDR1 reads DFQATT; CDR2 reads SNEGSKA (reference sequence). This CDR3 is built from 12 residues. The CDR3 DNA sequence: TGCAGTGCTGTTGCGGGTTCAGATACGCAGTATTTT. Protein: CSAVAGSDTQYF.

There are a few counts of this clonotype. J is TRBJ2-5 and V is TRBV5-6; D is unclear. CDR3 length: 14 amino acids. Germline V gives CDR1 SGHDT, CDR2 YYEEEE. Trimming removed 2 bases from V and 6 bases from J, with 14 bases in between. As DNA, the CDR3 is TGTGCCAGCAGCTTCGTCCTAGTCCAGAAGACCCAGTACTTC. Its protein is CASSFVLVQKTQYF.

The rearrangement joins TRBV28 to TRBJ2-7; 9 nucleotides align to TRBD1. Germline CDR1 MDHEN, CDR2 SYDVKM. CDR3 size: 16 residues. The junction had 14 bases not matched to a gene; V was cut back by 5 bases and J by 6 bases. CDR3 bases: TGTGCCAGCAGTCGACCTACCGGGACAGGGTTCTCCGAGCAGTACTTC. It codes for CASSRPTGTGFSEQYF.

The chain combines TRBV5-1 with TRBJ2-1; the match to TRBD2 covers 7 bases. The germline V gene encodes CDR1 SGHRS and CDR2 YFSETQ. The CDR3 is made up of 16 amino acids. V was pared by 4 bases and J by 2 bases, with 9 bases of the junction left unmatched. This chain's CDR3 is CASSRAGEVAYNEQFF. The CDR3 DNA sequence: TGCGCCAGCAGCCGCGCGGGAGAAGTAGCCTACAATGAGCAGTTCTTC.

This clonotype was seen a handful of times. V and J are TRBV12-3 or TRBV12-4 and TRBJ2-7, with 7 nucleotides matching TRBD1. The ends lost 6 bases at V and 2 bases at J; junction bases unmatched: 13. The CDR3 spans 16 residues. The CDR3 DNA reads TGTGCCAGCAGCCTTAAGAGGACAGGAAACCCCTACGAGCAGTACTTC. This gives the protein CASSLKRTGNPYEQYF.

About this clonotype: A read error may produce the germline difference seen at one junction end. V is TRBV29-1 and J is TRBJ1-2; maybe TRBD1 (6 bases). The CDR3 has 14 amino acids. The germline gives CDR1 SQVTM, CDR2 ANQGSEA. The CDR3 nucleotides read TGCAGCGTTGCATCGACAGGTTTTGACTATGACTACACCTTC. It codes for CSVASTGFDYDYTF.

This clonotype turned up a few times. The CDR3: CSVRLAQGIYEQYF. The CDR3 bases are TGCAGCGTTCGTCTTGCACAGGGAATCTACGAGCAGTACTTC. V usage is TRBV29-1 and J usage is TRBJ2-7; D is possibly TRBD1 (6 bases). Trimming removed 5 bases from V and 3 bases from J, with 17 bases in between. CDR3 length: 14 residues. The germline CDR1 and CDR2 sequences are SQVTM and ANQGSEA.